This entry lists 25 T cell receptor beta chains sequenced from one sample in a study of blood T cell repertoires in COVID-19. The assay was immunoSEQ multiplex PCR, and TCRdb's table has in-frame clones only and misses some. The data contain over 70,000 clones, 60% to 80% of them singletons. The sample taken for sequencing was peripheral blood. The receptor source for this set is an older man with COVID-19, enrolled during active disease.

The V call is TRBV5-1, the J call TRBJ1-5, with 8 bases lining up with TRBD1. This CDR3 has 15 amino acids. Germline assignment: CDR1 SGHRS and CDR2 YFSETQ. V gave up 0 bases and J gave up 7 bases; unmatched junction bases: 6. In DNA form, the CDR3 reads TGCGCCAGCAGCTTGGAGCCAGGGGGCTGGCAGCCCCAGCATTTT. It encodes CASSLEPGGWQPQHF.

The chain recombines TRBV16 with TRBJ2-7; 7 bases fit TRBD1. V trimming: 8 bases; J trimming: 0 bases; junction bases outside the gene matches: 4. The CDR3 runs to 13 residues. Germline V lookup: CDR1 KGHSY, CDR2 FQNENV. The CDR3 DNA reads as TGTGCCAGCGGGGGACAGAACTCCTACGAGCAGTACTTC. Its translation is CASGGQNSYEQYF.

This chain uses TRBV10-3 with TRBJ1-1; 11 nucleotides line up with TRBD1. Trimming cost V 10 bases and J 4 bases; bases outside gene matches: 2. The length of the CDR3 is 12 residues. CDR1 is ENHRY, CDR2 SYGVKD, per germline. In DNA, the CDR3 is TGTGCCAATGGACAGGGGGCCACTGAAGCTTTCTTT. Protein sequence: CANGQGATEAFF.

The rearrangement joins TRBV7-8 to TRBJ1-2, with 7 nucleotides matching TRBD1. The CDR3 consists of 13 residues. Germline V lookup: CDR1 SGHVS, CDR2 FQNEAQ. V was clipped by 3 bases and J by 8 bases; unmatched bases: 6. The CDR3 bases are TGTGCCAGCAGCTTGGACAGGACCGGCGGCTACACCTTC. Residues: CASSLDRTGGYTF.

The V gene is TRBV7-2, the J gene TRBJ2-1, with D tentatively TRBD1 (6 bases). Germline loops: CDR1 SGHTA, CDR2 FQGNSA. With 6 bases removed from V and 0 bases from J, the gap between germline ends came to 12 bases. The CDR3 contains 15 residues. This CDR3 reads CASRFQGNSYNEQFF. In nucleotides, the CDR3 is TGTGCCAGCAGATTTCAGGGGAACTCCTACAATGAGCAGTTCTTC.

The chain carries TRBV2 and TRBJ1-1; no clear D. V lost 7 bases and J 8 bases, leaving 14 bases between the germline ends. Per germline, CDR1 SNHLY and CDR2 FYNNEI. The CDR3 runs 12 residues. The DNA of the CDR3 is TGTGCCAGCACAGTAGCCCAGATGGAAGCTTTCTTT. This sequence encodes CASTVAQMEAFF.

This chain connects TRBV5-4 to TRBJ1-1; a possible D gene is TRBD1 (5 bases). V lost 0 bases to trimming and J lost 11 bases, with 14 bases between them. Germline-derived CDR1 and CDR2 are SGHNT and YYREEE (reference sequence). This CDR3 contains 13 residues. This CDR3 reads CASSLGQKVDAFF. DNA for the CDR3: TGTGCCAGCAGCTTGGGACAGAAGGTGGACGCTTTCTTT.

The chain uses TRBV6-5 and TRBJ1-1, with no clear D. V gave up 4 bases and J gave up 3 bases, with 9 bases separating them. The V gene's germline CDR1 is MNHEY and CDR2 SVGAGI. The CDR3 totals 13 residues. The CDR3 here is CASSSERYTEAFF. CDR3 nucleotides: TGTGCCAGCAGTTCGGAGAGATACACTGAAGCTTTCTTT.

V and J are TRBV19 and TRBJ1-2; 7 bases align to TRBD1. The CDR3 extends over 14 amino acids. The J segment lost 2 bases and the V segment lost 6 bases, leaving 6 bases of the junction unmatched. CDR1 is LNHDA, CDR2 SQIVND, per germline (reference sequence). CDR3 coding DNA: TGTGCCAGTAGCGGACAGGCTCTAAACTATGGCTACACCTTC. Its protein is CASSGQALNYGYTF.

The V gene is TRBV7-9, the J gene TRBJ2-2; tentative D call: TRBD2 (6 bases). The germline V gene encodes CDR1 SEHNR and CDR2 FQNEAQ (reference sequence). This CDR3 has 15 amino acids. V lost 4 bases to trimming and J lost 4 bases, with 13 bases between them. DNA for the CDR3: TGTGCCAGCAGCTCCCGGCGGGGAGGCACCGGGGAGCTGTTTTTT. It yields the protein CASSSRRGGTGELFF.

The chain carries TRBV19 and TRBJ1-5; D is unclear. The V end was cut by 8 bases, the J end by 2 bases, with 22 bases between. The CDR3 spans 17 residues. The V gene's germline CDR1 is LNHDA and CDR2 SQIVND (reference sequence). The CDR3 here is CASCWVNGPGGNQPQHF. As DNA, the CDR3 is TGTGCCAGTTGTTGGGTCAACGGCCCAGGTGGCAATCAGCCCCAGCATTTT.

The chain joins TRBV18 to TRBJ2-1; 10 positions agree with TRBD1. The V gene end was trimmed by 2 bases and the J gene end by 2 bases; junction bases not matched to a gene: 6. Germline-derived CDR1 and CDR2 are KGHSH and LQKENI. The CDR3 loop spans 17 amino acids. CDR3 DNA sequence: TGTGCCAGCTCACCAAAATCCGGGACAGGGGCCTACAATGAGCAGTTCTTC. Encoded protein: CASSPKSGTGAYNEQFF.

The table lists this clone with a count of one. V is TRBV14 and J is TRBJ2-3; 13 nucleotides match TRBD2. After removal of 4 bases from V and 2 bases from J, the junction contained 6 bases not matched to a gene. The CDR3 totals 17 residues. Germline V gives CDR1 SGHDN, CDR2 FVKESK. CDR3 sequence reads: CASSPPGLAGTTDTQYF. The CDR3 DNA reads as TGTGCCAGCAGCCCTCCGGGACTAGCGGGGACCACAGATACGCAGTATTTT.

This clone has just a few counts. The chain combines TRBV5-4 with TRBJ1-3; unclear D gene. This CDR3 is built from 14 residues. Trimming removed 1 base at V and 4 bases at J, with 9 bases between. Germline CDR1 and CDR2: SGHNT and YYREEE (reference sequence). The CDR3 spells CASSLPGSGNTIYF. CDR3 coding DNA: TGTGCCAGCAGCTTGCCGGGGTCCGGAAACACCATATATTTT.

The chain is built from TRBV5-4 and TRBJ2-7; 9 bases map to TRBD1. With 4 bases clipped from V and 4 bases from J, the junction kept 9 bases outside the gene matches. Germline CDR1 reads SGHNT; CDR2 reads YYREEE (reference sequence). The CDR3 consists of 15 residues. This chain's CDR3 is CASSGGTGGGYEQYF. CDR3 in DNA: TGTGCCAGCAGCGGTGGTACAGGGGGCGGTTACGAGCAGTACTTC.

The chain couples TRBV15 to TRBJ2-3, with 10 bases lining up with TRBD2. The germline gives CDR1 LNHNV, CDR2 YYDKDF (reference sequence). J gave up 1 base and V 3 bases, and 4 bases lay outside the gene matches. This CDR3 comprises 16 residues. CDR3 sequence (DNA): TGTGCCACCAGCAGTGGGCTAGCGGGAGGCACAGATACGCAGTATTTT. Amino acids: CATSSGLAGGTDTQYF.

This clone has a handful of counts. V is TRBV10-3 and J is TRBJ2-6, with TRBD1 matching 9 bases. Germline assignment: CDR1 ENHRY and CDR2 SYGVKD. There are 16 residues in the CDR3. Trimming at V came to 6 bases and at J to 3 bases, leaving 6 bases not matched to a gene. In DNA, the CDR3 is TGTGCCATCAGAACACAGGGGGCGAGTGGGGCCAACGTCCTGACTTTC. This sequence encodes CAIRTQGASGANVLTF.

This sequence joins TRBV6-5 and TRBJ2-7; perhaps TRBD1 as D (6 bases). Trimming pared 0 bases from V and 4 bases from J, leaving 16 bases between. The CDR3 sequence is 16 residues long. Per the germline V gene, CDR1 is MNHEY and CDR2 is SVGAGI. The CDR3 loop reads CASSYSRWGQGYEQYF. CDR3 in DNA: TGTGCCAGCAGTTACTCGCGCTGGGGGCAGGGGTACGAGCAGTACTTC.

V and J are TRBV15 and TRBJ1-2, with D possibly TRBD1 on 5 matching bases. Trimming stripped 1 base from V and 4 bases from J, with 13 bases between. The V gene's germline CDR1 is LNHNV and CDR2 YYDKDF (reference sequence). The CDR3 is 15 residues long. CDR3 region: CATSRGQGKIYGYTF. The CDR3 nucleotides read TGTGCCACCAGCAGAGGGCAGGGAAAAATCTATGGCTACACCTTC.

The gene calls are TRBV28 and TRBJ2-5; a possible D gene is TRBD2 (5 bases). V lost 2 bases to trimming and J lost 5 bases, with 15 bases between them. The CDR3 is 15 amino acids. Germline CDR1 MDHEN, CDR2 SYDVKM. CDR3 amino acids: CASSLASDFGETQYF. As DNA, the CDR3 is TGTGCCAGCAGTTTAGCATCGGACTTCGGGGAGACCCAGTACTTC.

The chain employs TRBV5-4 and TRBJ2-3, with 8 bases fitting TRBD2. V was clipped by 3 bases and J by 4 bases; unmatched bases: 7. Germline lookup yields CDR1 SGHNT and CDR2 YYREEE (reference sequence). There are 15 residues in the CDR3. DNA of the CDR3: TGTGCCAGCAGCTCCCCAGCGGGAGTCCCAGATACGCAGTATTTT. This translates into CASSSPAGVPDTQYF. The complete variable domain, with remaining parts taken from reference TRBV5-4 and TRBJ2-3, reads ETGVTQSPTHLIKTRGQQVTLRCSSQSGHNTVSWYQQALGQGPQFIFQYYREEENGRGNFPPRFSGLQFPNYSSELNVNALELDDSALYLCASSSPAGVPDTQYFGPGTRLTVL.

The chain has TRBV7-2 and TRBJ1-1; a weak D match, TRBD1 (5 bases). The CDR3 has 17 amino acids. The germline V gene has CDR1 SGHTA and CDR2 FQGNSA. Trimming removed 6 bases at V and 4 bases at J, with 24 bases between. The CDR3 region has the DNA TGTGCCAGCAGTGAATCGGTGGGGGGGATAGAGTCCACTGAAGCTTTCTTT. Protein product: CASSESVGGIESTEAFF. Drawing the rest from reference TRBV7-2 and TRBJ1-1, the complete variable domain is GAGVSQSPSNKVTEKGKDVELRCDPISGHTALYWYRQSLGQGLEFLIYFQGNSAPDKSGLPSDRFSAERTGGSVSTLTIQRTQQEDSAVYLCASSESVGGIESTEAFFGQGTRLTVV.

The chain uses TRBV20-1 and TRBJ1-4; no clear D. Trimming cost V 5 bases and J 8 bases, with 9 bases left between them. This CDR3 contains 11 residues. Germline V gene sequence: CDR1 DFQATT, CDR2 SNEGSKA (reference sequence). CDR3 DNA: TGCAGTGCTTGGGCTTGGGAAAAACTGTTTTTT. It specifies CSAWAWEKLFF.

The rearrangement uses TRBV7-2 and TRBJ2-7, with 7 positions matching TRBD1. The CDR3 contains 15 residues. Losses at the gene ends were 5 bases for V and 0 bases for J; bases not matched to a gene: 7. CDR1 is SGHTA, CDR2 FQGNSA, per germline. The CDR3 loop reads CASSEYGTASYEQYF. The CDR3 nucleotides read TGTGCCAGCAGCGAATACGGGACAGCCTCCTACGAGCAGTACTTC.

This chain joins TRBV10-1 and TRBJ1-1; TRBD1 matches at 7 bases. V lost 6 bases to trimming and J lost 4 bases; unmatched junction nucleotides: 11. Germline V CDR1 and CDR2: WNHNN, SYGVQD (reference sequence). The CDR3 runs 15 residues. CDR3 sequence: CASSPQGGRATEAFF. The CDR3 region has the DNA TGCGCCAGCAGCCCCCAGGGGGGCAGGGCCACTGAAGCTTTCTTT.